A single sample is the source of the 32 T cell receptor beta chains below, sequenced in a study of chemoradiotherapy in HPV16-positive cancers. Some clones are missing from TCRdb's copy, which holds only in-frame ones; the method was immunoSEQ multiplex PCR. The sample comprises about 13,000 clones, 70% to 90% of which are singletons, and more than 5% rests with the top ten. Material: blood, obtained from a patient who underwent chemoradiotherapy. The receptor source for this set is a human donor with HPV-associated anogenital cancer.

The rearrangement links TRBV19 to TRBJ1-5; D unresolved. Trimming shortened V by 2 bases and J by 0 bases, and 5 bases separated the two germline ends. The CDR3 totals 14 residues. The germline V gene has CDR1 LNHDA and CDR2 SQIVND (reference sequence). This CDR3 is CASSIPSSNQPQHF. CDR3 nucleotide sequence: TGTGCCAGTAGTATACCGAGTAGCAATCAGCCCCAGCATTTT. Full variable domain (missing parts from reference TRBV19 and TRBJ1-5): DGGITQSPKYLFRKEGQNVTLSCEQNLNHDAMYWYRQDPGQGLRLIYYSQIVNDFQKGDIAEGYSVSREKKESFPLTVTSAQKNPTAFYLCASSIPSSNQPQHFGDGTRLSIL.

This clone was counted a single time. The CDR3 loop is CASSQTRINTGELFF. As DNA, the CDR3 is TGCGCCAGCAGCCAGACACGGATTAACACCGGGGAGCTGTTTTTT. The V gene is TRBV5-1, the J gene TRBJ2-2, with D unresolved. V dropped 4 bases and J dropped 2 bases, with 12 bases sitting between them. This CDR3 contains 15 residues. Germline CDR1 SGHRS, CDR2 YFSETQ. The full variable domain, in which reference TRBV5-1 and TRBJ2-2 provide the parts outside the CDR3, is KAGVTQTPRYLIKTRGQQVTLSCSPISGHRSVSWYQQTPGQGLQFLFEYFSETQRNKGNFPGRFSGRQFSNSRSEMNVSTLELGDSALYLCASSQTRINTGELFFGEGSRLTVL.

The J gene is TRBJ2-4, the V gene TRBV6-6; TRBD1 aligns across 10 bases. CDR1 and CDR2 from the germline V gene are MNHNY and SVGAGI (reference sequence). This CDR3 contains 16 residues. V dropped 6 bases and J dropped 0; count of bases not matched to a gene: 5. The CDR3 here is CASRPGTGAAKNIQYF. CDR3 nucleotides: TGTGCCAGCAGACCCGGGACAGGGGCAGCCAAAAACATTCAGTACTTC.

The genes are TRBV5-1 and TRBJ2-2; 10 bases map to TRBD1. Germline V gene sequence: CDR1 SGHRS, CDR2 YFSETQ. The CDR3 has 15 amino acids. J lost 6 bases, V lost 3 bases, and 5 bases had no gene match. CDR3 sequence reads: CASSYGQGGAGELFF. In DNA, the CDR3 is TGCGCCAGCAGCTATGGACAGGGGGGGGCCGGGGAGCTGTTTTTT.

The chain carries TRBV4-2 and TRBJ2-5, with D uncertain. Germline V gene lookup returns CDR1 LGHNA and CDR2 YNFKEQ. V lost 5 bases to trimming and J lost 5 bases, with 12 bases between them. The CDR3 runs to 13 residues. In DNA form, the CDR3 reads TGTGCCAGCAGCTGGTGGTGGGGTGAGACCCAGTACTTC. Amino acid sequence: CASSWWWGETQYF.

The V gene is TRBV27, the J gene TRBJ1-2; no reliable D call. Trimming left V 2 bases short and J 4 bases short, with 8 bases between. The germline CDR1 and CDR2 sequences are MNHEY and SMNVEV (reference sequence). This CDR3 spans 13 amino acids. The CDR3 protein is CASSLGPVYGYTF. CDR3 bases: TGTGCCAGCAGTTTAGGGCCGGTCTATGGCTACACCTTC.

The genes are TRBV6-4 and TRBJ2-1; perhaps TRBD1 as D (6 bases). Trimming pared 2 bases from V and 5 bases from J, leaving 7 bases between. This CDR3 has 13 residues. Germline loops: CDR1 MRHNA, CDR2 SNTAGT. This chain's CDR3 is CASSDRDNNEQFF. The DNA of the CDR3 is TGTGCCAGCAGTGACCGGGACAACAATGAGCAGTTCTTC.

This clone was counted only a few times. The V call is TRBV7-2, the J call TRBJ1-6; TRBD1 matches at 8 bases. The CDR3 is made up of 16 amino acids. With 5 bases clipped from V and 14 bases from J, the junction kept 17 bases outside the gene matches. Germline V gene data show CDR1 as SGHTA and CDR2 as FQGNSA. The DNA for the CDR3 is TGTGCCAGCAGCAACACCGGGACAGGAGCCCGCTGGGCCCTCCACTTT. It is translated as CASSNTGTGARWALHF.

The V gene is TRBV9, the J gene TRBJ1-1; no definite D call. Per the germline V gene, CDR1 is SGDLS and CDR2 is YYNGEE. The CDR3 totals 13 residues. The V end lost 7 bases, the J end lost 4 bases, and 14 bases lay between the germline ends. CDR3 residues: CASGPEPITEAFF. The CDR3 DNA is TGTGCCAGCGGACCCGAGCCGATCACTGAAGCTTTCTTT.

V usage is TRBV19 and J usage is TRBJ2-6; 7 bases are a match to TRBD1. The CDR3 length is 18 residues. The V gene's germline CDR1 is LNHDA and CDR2 SQIVND (reference sequence). V shed 0 bases, J shed 0 bases, and the junction held 5 bases outside the gene matches. The CDR3 protein is CASSIDLTGSSGANVLTF. CDR3 bases: TGTGCCAGTAGTATAGACCTGACAGGGTCCTCTGGGGCCAACGTCCTGACTTTC.

This clone was found a few times. The CDR3 is CASTPPLATGELFF. CDR3 coding DNA: TGTGCCAGCACTCCTCCCTTGGCCACCGGGGAGCTGTTTTTT. The genes are TRBV7-2 and TRBJ2-2; D not resolved. This CDR3 contains 14 residues. Per germline, CDR1 SGHTA and CDR2 FQGNSA. V was clipped by 7 bases and J by 4 bases, with 13 bases between them.

The chain uses TRBV2 and TRBJ2-2; 8 nucleotides align to TRBD1. The trim removed 5 bases at V and 8 bases at J, leaving 7 bases unmatched. This CDR3 region has 14 residues. Germline loops: CDR1 SNHLY, CDR2 FYNNEI. CDR3 residues: CASSQDREVGELFF. The CDR3 coding sequence is TGTGCCAGCAGTCAGGACAGGGAGGTGGGGGAGCTGTTTTTT.

The chain recombines TRBV10-3 with TRBJ1-2; D remains ambiguous. The CDR3 loop spans 15 amino acids. The germline V gene encodes CDR1 ENHRY and CDR2 SYGVKD. Trimming pared 0 bases from V and 0 bases from J, leaving 8 bases between. CDR3 DNA: TGTGCCATCAGTGAGTCTGCAGCCTCTAACTATGGCTACACCTTC. It translates to CAISESAASNYGYTF.

The CDR3 nucleotides read TGTGCCAGCAGCCAGATTTTAGCAGATACGCAGTATTTT. It translates to CASSQILADTQYF. The V call is TRBV4-2, the J call TRBJ2-3; D is unresolved. Germline assignment: CDR1 LGHNA and CDR2 YNFKEQ. Between the trimmed V and J ends, which lost 3 bases and 4 bases, there was a span of 8 bases. This CDR3 has 13 amino acids.

This clone was counted once. The chain carries TRBV29-1 and TRBJ2-3, with D hard to call. Deletions cut 3 bases from V and 2 bases from J, with 3 bases between. The CDR3 is made up of 11 amino acids. Germline values: CDR1 SQVTM, CDR2 ANQGSEA. CDR3 residues: CSVELTDTQYF. CDR3 DNA sequence: TGCAGCGTTGAGCTCACAGATACGCAGTATTTT.

This sequence joins TRBV10-1 and TRBJ2-2, with TRBD1 identical over 9 bases. The CDR3 is 18 amino acids. The trim removed 6 bases at V and 2 bases at J, leaving 13 bases unmatched. Germline V gene lookup returns CDR1 WNHNN and CDR2 SYGVQD (reference sequence). CDR3 in DNA: TGCGCCAGCAGCCTAACTAGGGGGACAGGGTCAAACACCGGGGAGCTGTTTTTT. Translating it yields CASSLTRGTGSNTGELFF.

Only one count was recorded for this clone. DNA for the CDR3: TGTGCCAGCAGCGTAGAACAGAAGAATTCACCCCTCCACTTT. It codes for CASSVEQKNSPLHF. The chain joins TRBV9 to TRBJ1-6; D not resolved. Per germline, CDR1 SGDLS and CDR2 YYNGEE. The CDR3 spans 14 residues. V gave up 0 bases and J gave up 7 bases, with 8 bases separating them.

This sequence joins TRBV6-5 and TRBJ1-2, with D uncertain. V was pared by 0 bases and J by 2 bases, with 10 bases between. This CDR3 contains 15 residues. The germline V gene encodes CDR1 MNHEY and CDR2 SVGAGI. The CDR3: CASSYSATSNYGYTF. CDR3 coding DNA: TGTGCCAGCAGTTACTCGGCTACCTCAAACTATGGCTACACCTTC.

The rearrangement joins TRBV2 to TRBJ2-4; possible D gene TRBD2, 6 bases. This CDR3 has 12 residues. CDR1 SNHLY and CDR2 FYNNEI come from the germline V gene. Between the trimmed V and J ends, which lost 6 bases and 9 bases, there was a span of 12 bases. This CDR3 reads CASRGDSAIQYF. CDR3 sequence (DNA): TGTGCCAGCAGGGGGGACTCGGCCATTCAGTACTTC.

CDR3 residues: CASSRGEHQPQHF. CDR3 nucleotide sequence: TGTGCCAGCAGCAGAGGGGAGCATCAGCCCCAGCATTTT. The chain employs TRBV27 and TRBJ1-5; D is perhaps TRBD1 (5 bases). The CDR3 loop spans 13 amino acids. Trimming pared 6 bases from V and 5 bases from J, leaving 11 bases between. Germline lookup yields CDR1 MNHEY and CDR2 SMNVEV (reference sequence).

CDR3: CSTKRQGGTGELFF. DNA of the CDR3: TGCAGCACCAAAAGACAGGGGGGAACCGGGGAGCTGTTTTTT. The chain joins TRBV29-1 to TRBJ2-2; TRBD1 agrees at 9 bases. CDR1 SQVTM and CDR2 ANQGSEA come from the germline V gene. V gave up 8 bases and J gave up 5 bases; unmatched junction bases: 9. The CDR3 runs to 14 residues.

The chain employs TRBV19 and TRBJ2-3, with D perhaps TRBD1 or TRBD2 (5 bases each). This CDR3 has 17 residues. Germline V gives CDR1 LNHDA, CDR2 SQIVND (reference sequence). V was cut by 0 bases and J by 3 bases, with 16 bases left in between. The CDR3 reads CASSIDLRGRETDTQYF. The CDR3 nucleotides are TGTGCCAGTAGTATAGATCTAAGGGGCAGGGAGACAGATACGCAGTATTTT.

With regard to this clone: One end of the junction is discordant with germline, which a read error may explain. CDR3 nucleotides: TGTGCCAGCAGTGAAGACGGACAGGGCTTTTACAGTGAGCAGTTCTTC. It is translated as CASSEDGQGFYSEQFF. The chain is built from TRBV2 and TRBJ2-1; 8 positions match TRBD1. The CDR3 has 16 amino acids. Germline-derived CDR1 and CDR2 are SNHLY and FYNNEI.

J is TRBJ1-2 and V is TRBV15, with 10 nucleotides matching TRBD1. The CDR3 covers 15 residues. The germline gives CDR1 LNHNV, CDR2 YYDKDF (reference sequence). V was pared by 0 bases and J by 5 bases, with 3 bases of the junction left unmatched. In DNA, the CDR3 is TGTGCCACCAGCAGAGACGGGACAGGGGCTTATGGCTACACCTTC. This encodes CATSRDGTGAYGYTF. The full variable domain, with the rest looked up from reference TRBV15 and TRBJ1-2, is DAMVIQNPRYQVTQFGKPVTLSCSQTLNHNVMYWYQQKSSQAPKLLFHYYDKDFNNEADTPDNFQSRRPNTSFCFLDIRSPGLGDTAMYLCATSRDGTGAYGYTFGSGTRLTVV.

J is TRBJ1-2 and V is TRBV5-6; 8 bases align to TRBD1. There are 16 residues in the CDR3. Germline V gene data show CDR1 as SGHDT and CDR2 as YYEEEE. V gave up 0 bases and J gave up 3 bases; unmatched junction bases: 7. Written as DNA, the CDR3 is TGTGCCAGCAGCTTGGTTACAGGGGGATGGGACTATGGCTACACCTTC. It is translated as CASSLVTGGWDYGYTF.

This rearrangement joins TRBV5-1 to TRBJ2-7; TRBD2 matches 12 bases. Germline lookup yields CDR1 SGHRS and CDR2 YFSETQ. Germline trimming cut 0 bases from V and 2 bases from J; bases unmatched to any gene: 9. The length of the CDR3 is 18 residues. The CDR3 nucleotides read TGCGCCAGCAGCTTGGTTGCTAGCGGGGGGGCCTGGACCTACGAGCAGTACTTC. Translating gives CASSLVASGGAWTYEQYF.

The CDR3 sequence: CASSITGILSEAFF. The CDR3 coding sequence is TGTGCCAGTAGTATCACGGGGATTCTTTCTGAAGCTTTCTTT. The chain couples TRBV19 to TRBJ1-1; D is undetermined. Germline V gene lookup returns CDR1 LNHDA and CDR2 SQIVND (reference sequence). This CDR3 comprises 14 residues. V was clipped by 3 bases and J by 6 bases, with 14 bases between them.

This rearrangement joins TRBV19 to TRBJ1-1; D is unclear. Germline CDR1 is LNHDA and CDR2 is SQIVND (reference sequence). This CDR3 contains 15 residues. V was cut by 7 bases and J by 0 bases, with 15 bases left in between. CDR3 nucleotides: TGTGCCAGTATGAGAGGAACAATCGTGAACACTGAAGCTTTCTTT. As protein: CASMRGTIVNTEAFF.

Of note for this clone: Sequence at one end of the junction differs from germline and may be a read error. The rearrangement uses TRBV7-8 and TRBJ2-2, with D perhaps TRBD2 (5 bases). From germline, CDR1 is SGHVS and CDR2 FQNEAQ. This CDR3 has 13 residues. The DNA of the CDR3 is TGTGCCAGCAGCCTAGCTTTTTCCGGGGAGCTGTTTTTT. It codes for CASSLAFSGELFF.

The rearrangement uses TRBV5-5 and TRBJ1-3; 9 bases agree with TRBD1. The CDR3 length is 15 residues. Trimming at V came to 4 bases and at J to 1 base, leaving 3 bases not matched to a gene. The germline V gene encodes CDR1 SGHKS and CDR2 YYEKEE (reference sequence). CDR3: CASSQDRGSGNTIYF. DNA of the CDR3: TGTGCCAGCAGCCAGGACAGGGGATCTGGAAACACCATATATTTT.

The CDR3 nucleotides are TGCAGCGTTCCGGGACAGGGTTTGAACACTGAAGCTTTCTTT. Amino acid sequence: CSVPGQGLNTEAFF. The genes are TRBV29-1 and TRBJ1-1; TRBD1 agrees at 9 bases. Germline loops: CDR1 SQVTM, CDR2 ANQGSEA. This CDR3 comprises 14 residues. J was trimmed by 0 bases and V by 5 bases; bases with no gene match: 4.

The rearrangement uses TRBV6-5 and TRBJ2-1; D is ambiguous. The CDR3 has 14 residues. The V gene lost 2 bases and the J gene lost 9 bases, with 14 bases spanning the gap. Germline V CDR1 and CDR2: MNHEY, SVGAGI. The CDR3 here is CASSYVPRVGEQFF. The CDR3 DNA sequence: TGTGCCAGCAGTTACGTGCCACGAGTGGGTGAGCAGTTCTTC.